This T cell receptor (beta chain) was identified during a study of cytomegalovirus exposure and HLA in healthy donors (dated by TCRdb to about 2017). Regarding the complete study: In an earlier analysis of about 560 of the donors, about 270 Gb of sequence data and just under 120 million unique TCR beta sequences from 180 million or so T cells were reported. In addition to the first cohort of several hundred subjects, a separate validation cohort of some 120 different subjects was used. On average, about 240,000 unique TCR beta nucleotide sequences were sequenced per donor among 398 genotyped donors of the cohort, with 15% to 20% of those sequences being non-productive. Among the roughly 390 genotyped donors, around 81% belonged to the genetic ancestry cluster associated with self-reported Caucasian donors. A handful of DR-DQ haplotypes were treated as single units for association and clustering because of strong linkage in the cohort. Every discovery cohort repertoire had been produced on one sequencing platform. About 300 gigabases of sequencing data and 78 million or so unique TCR sequences were included in an early release covering about 700 HLA-typed donors. In an earlier analysis of about 590 of the donors, high-throughput TCR beta sequencing was used to judge whether each TCR beta V gene segment behaved as functional or pseudogenic. The number of typed donors differed by locus: about 629-640 for A, B, C, DRB1 and DQB1; approximately 520 for DQA1; some 610 for DPA1; and some 430 for DPB1. The study profiled the T cell repertoires of about 720 subjects by immunosequencing and related them to cytomegalovirus serostatus. A later genetic analysis used genome-wide SNP genotypes for about 65% of the 666 donors, treating that subset as a discovery cohort. Donor age, sex, ethnicity and CMV serostatus were compiled alongside the repertoire data. A later analysis re-analyzed previously published TCR beta repertoires from approximately 700 donors and added high-resolution HLA genotyping to study TCR occurrence patterns. To predict cytomegalovirus infection status, the study combined high-throughput TCR immunosequencing, statistical association of individual TCRs with disease status, and machine learning. Rather than drawing on any new phenotypic data, the later analysis identified candidate immune exposures from TCR beta sequences and the way those sequences occurred across donors. Both class I and class II loci were covered by HLA typing, at four-digit resolution. The study aimed to test whether cataloging public T cell receptors could reveal signatures of past pathogen exposure. What the research found in general, with its limitations: A further reported finding was that TCR beta sequences accurately predicted the HLA-A and HLA-B alleles for most subjects in the first cohort. The authors suggested that the approach could potentially be generalized to other disease states and immunological phenotypes. Because counts were too low, seventeen rarely observed V segments, including chromosome 9 orphons, were excluded from the earlier analysis of 587 of the donors. Linkage disequilibrium might explain the correlated functional status among segregating V segments, but an unknown experimental factor could not be ruled out. In vitro tests confirmed that a few of the cytomegalovirus-associated TCR beta chains recognize cytomegalovirus antigens. According to a later analysis, most CMV-associated TCR beta chains appeared to be HLA-restricted, and the HLA associations seemed to be driven largely by CMV exposure. In an earlier analysis of around 600 of the donors, most TCR beta V segments were observed in productive rearrangements about 90% or about 30% of the time, broadly matching IMGT annotations. In a later analysis, TCR association rates were found to vary across HLA loci, with the most associated TCRs seen for DRB1 alleles and the fewest for HLA-C alleles. V-gene and J-gene trimming of TCR beta chains was associated with a missense DCLRE1C variant in a later genetic analysis, and the association was replicated in an independent cohort. Sequencing depth was assumed to be roughly uniform across donors in the presence/absence analyses, though that assumption may not hold. Because some donors lacked HLA typing at each locus, the association tests relied only on the typed subset. The classifier was reported to diagnose cytomegalovirus status with high specificity and sensitivity in both the original and validation cohorts. CMV serostatus was the only immune exposure information available for the cohort. Most TCR sequences were seen in very few donors, while some public TCRs were found in many individuals. A cluster of highly shared sequence variants was judged likely to represent a technical artifact of the sequencing pipeline. A later analysis found that HLA-associated TCR beta chains were more clonally expanded and had lower generation probabilities than equally common non-associated chains. Compared with the roughly 700-donor mean, donors in an Asian-associated ancestry cluster had fewer N-insertions in productive TCRs, according to a later genetic analysis. In a later analysis, several top co-occurrence clusters were reported to appear linked to parvovirus B19, influenza, CMV and Epstein-Barr virus. Some IMGT-functional V segments, including TRBV6-2 and TRBV6-3, could not be told apart with the 87-base-pair reads, so those segments were excluded. Only TCR beta chains were sequenced in this cohort, and the absence of alpha or paired-chain data limited detectable features. The study gave a list of roughly 150 TCR beta chains associated with cytomegalovirus. In a later analysis, about 16,000 TCR beta sequences were associated with specific HLA alleles at a false discovery rate of 0.05. Assigning TCR associations to individual alleles was difficult when HLA alleles, especially DR and DQ, strongly co-occurred.

V is cut back by 3 bases and J by 4 bases, with 19 bases in the junction unmatched. The CDR3 runs 20 amino acids, cysteine and phenylalanine included. The retained sequence is limited to the CDR3, 60 bases, with the frame set at the first base. Based on the germline V gene, the CDR1 and CDR2 sequences are MGHRA and YSYEKL. Library preparation was by the immunoSEQ multiplex PCR assay. For the multiplex PCR, a mixture combining 60 forward primers for TCR Vbeta segments and 13 reverse primers for TCR Jbeta segments was used. A multiplex PCR assay on genomic DNA amplified the CDR3 region of rearranged TCR beta genes. Amplified TCR beta libraries were sequenced as 87-base-pair reads on the Illumina HiSeq System. As for the original processing: Across the roughly 640 repertoires, a later analysis counted around 80 million unique TCR beta chains, 9.5 million to 13 million of which were shared by at least two donors. A nearest-neighbor algorithm error-corrected the raw reads and collapsed the reads into unique sequences, merging closely related sequences to remove PCR and sequencing errors. Alignment of CDR3 sequences to IMGT reference sequences was used to assign V, D and J gene segments. For a sequence to be retained, a match of at least six nucleotides to both a V gene segment and a J gene segment was required. Rearrangements were called productive when the CDR3 lacked stop codons and stayed in frame with V and J; all others were non-productive. CDR3 was defined according to IMGT convention as the region running from the second conserved V-encoded cysteine to the conserved J-encoded phenylalanine. In an earlier analysis of 500 to 650 of the donors, sequences lacking an unambiguous match to a single V gene segment were excluded. An earlier analysis of 500 to 700 of the donors classified V segments as functional when productive rearrangements were above 56.7% and as segregating when the standard deviation between donors was above 5%. A statistical classification framework was developed to diagnose cytomegalovirus status using the catalog of TCR beta chain sequences. V and J gene assignment, in a later analysis, came from comparing TCR nucleotide sequences with IMGT/GENE-DB human TR gene sequences. In a later analysis, CDR3 sequences and most-parsimonious VDJ recombination scenarios were assigned using the TCRdist pipeline. In a later analysis, every TCR beta chain was defined by the combination of its CDR3 amino acid sequence and its V-gene family, and reads without a unique V-gene family were dropped. As a way to deal with suspected cross-contamination and a sequencing artifact, a later analysis dropped approximately 570 nucleotide sequences that were highly shared and had low generation probability. For each public chain, a later analysis derived a clonal expansion index from normalized ranks of inferred template counts within each repertoire. Generation probabilities in a later analysis came from a VDJ recombination model fitted to out-of-frame rearrangements, and those results were checked against IGoR. A later analysis scored TCR-TCR, TCR-HLA and TCR-CMV co-occurrence with hypergeometric tests, applying a repertoire-size bias correction to TCR pairs. In a later analysis, false discovery rates were estimated by permuting HLA or CMV assignments 20 times. In a later analysis, co-occurring TCRs were grouped with DBSCAN, and TCRdist sequence similarity was added when clustering was performed within HLA-allele-positive subsets. Repertoires with fewer than 30,000 or more than 120,000 public chains were left out of co-occurrence clustering, as were five repertoires with anomalous nucleotide sharing. TCRdb retrieved this table from immuneACCESS and kept in-frame rearrangements only. Not all clones are present; in checked studies, unresolved V genes account for under half, and no reason is known for the remainder. The V and J calls and clone size are taken from that table; D and trimming were inferred from the DNA. A total of roughly 120,000 clones appear in this sample, approximately 78% of them only once. The biggest ten clones account for 22% of the sample.

In total, roughly 670 healthy bone marrow donors made up the cohort. At the time of sampling, all cohort members were nominally healthy, though unrecorded immune exposures were likely present. The donor was CMV seropositive and belonged to the group of 270 or so seropositive cohort members. Each donor provided a peripheral blood sample, and peripheral blood mononuclear cells were used for TCR beta sequencing. The Qiagen DNeasy Blood Extraction Kit was used to extract genomic DNA from the blood cell samples. This clone showed up just once. It has no known antigen specificity. No base qualities exist here, and no much larger clone lies one base off it.

The sequence was obtained from a man aged 25 to 40 in good health and CMV-seropositive. The chain uses TRBV4-1 and TRBJ1-3; TRBD1 aligns with 9 central bases. The sequencing sample was made of PBMCs. The nucleotide sequence reads as follows: TGCGCCAGCAGCCAGTTCCAATACGGGACAGGGATTTTGCGGGGAAACACCATATATTTT. It is translated as CASSQFQYGTGILRGNTIYF.